The 6 T cell receptor beta chains given below trace back to one sample, sequenced in a study of blood T cell repertoires in COVID-19. Produced via immunoSEQ multiplex PCR; TCRdb's table is partial and in-frame only. The data contain 250,000 or so clones, about 79% of them singletons. Sequencing was performed on peripheral blood. The receptor source for this set is a man aged 40-49 years who had recovered from COVID-19.

This clone came up a few times. The rearrangement uses TRBV7-9 and TRBJ2-2; 10 nucleotides align to TRBD2. The CDR3 is 17 amino acids. Germline CDR1 is SEHNR and CDR2 is FQNEAQ (reference sequence). J lost 5 bases, V lost 5 bases, and 11 bases had no gene match. DNA for the CDR3: TGTGCCAGCAGCCCAGGCCCTAGCGGGAGAGGAACCGGGGAGCTGTTTTTT. Translating it yields CASSPGPSGRGTGELFF.

The chain uses TRBV18 and TRBJ1-5; a possible D gene is TRBD1 (5 bases). V was cut by 5 bases and J by 6 bases, with 14 bases left in between. Germline V CDR1 and CDR2: KGHSH, LQKENI. This CDR3 is built from 14 residues. Written as DNA, the CDR3 is TGTGCCAGCTCATTGACAGACGTTTTTCAGCCCCAGCATTTT. This encodes CASSLTDVFQPQHF. The full variable domain, completed using reference TRBV18 and TRBJ1-5, is NAGVMQNPRHLVRRRGQEARLRCSPMKGHSHVYWYRQLPEEGLKFMVYLQKENIIDESGMPKERFSAEFPKEGPSILRIQQVVRGDSAAYFCASSLTDVFQPQHFGDGTRLSIL.

This sequence joins TRBV19 and TRBJ2-5, with 11 positions matching TRBD2. Losses at the gene ends were 7 bases for V and 1 base for J; bases not matched to a gene: 5. Germline values: CDR1 LNHDA, CDR2 SQIVND (reference sequence). The CDR3 runs to 15 residues. Here the CDR3 reads CASNLAGGSQETQYF. In nucleotides, the CDR3 is TGTGCCAGTAACCTAGCGGGGGGCAGCCAAGAGACCCAGTACTTC.

The chain joins TRBV7-2 to TRBJ2-7, with D possibly matching TRBD1 (5 bases). The V gene lost 1 base and the J gene lost 3 bases, with 13 bases spanning the gap. The length of the CDR3 is 15 residues. Germline loops: CDR1 SGHTA, CDR2 FQGNSA. CDR3 nucleotides: TGTGCCAGCAGCTTAGTGGCTGGACAAGGCTACGAGCAGTACTTC. Translating gives CASSLVAGQGYEQYF. Full variable domain (rest looked up from reference TRBV7-2 and TRBJ2-7): GAGVSQSPSNKVTEKGKDVELRCDPISGHTALYWYRQSLGQGLEFLIYFQGNSAPDKSGLPSDRFSAERTGGSVSTLTIQRTQQEDSAVYLCASSLVAGQGYEQYFGPGTRLTVT.

A single count supports this clone. The CDR3 spells CAISESAGRKDTQYF. The CDR3, as DNA: TGTGCCATCAGTGAGTCAGCGGGAAGAAAAGATACGCAGTATTTT. The chain links TRBV10-3 to TRBJ2-3; 7 nucleotides agree with TRBD2. The CDR3 has 15 residues. The germline V gene encodes CDR1 ENHRY and CDR2 SYGVKD. The ends lost 0 bases at V and 5 bases at J; junction bases unmatched: 5.

The J gene is TRBJ1-1, the V gene TRBV30; D unclear. This CDR3 has 14 residues. CDR1 is GTSNPN, CDR2 SVGIG, per germline (reference sequence). V was clipped by 1 base and J by 2 bases, with 11 bases between them. The CDR3 DNA is TGTGCCTGGAGTGAAGATCACAGAAACACTGAAGCTTTCTTT. Protein sequence: CAWSEDHRNTEAFF. Full variable domain (rest looked up from reference TRBV30 and TRBJ1-1): SQTIHQWPATLVQPVGSPLSLECTVEGTSNPNLYWYRQAAGRGLQLLFYSVGIGQISSEVPQNLSASRPQDRQFILSSKKLLLSDSGFYLCAWSEDHRNTEAFFGQGTRLTVV.